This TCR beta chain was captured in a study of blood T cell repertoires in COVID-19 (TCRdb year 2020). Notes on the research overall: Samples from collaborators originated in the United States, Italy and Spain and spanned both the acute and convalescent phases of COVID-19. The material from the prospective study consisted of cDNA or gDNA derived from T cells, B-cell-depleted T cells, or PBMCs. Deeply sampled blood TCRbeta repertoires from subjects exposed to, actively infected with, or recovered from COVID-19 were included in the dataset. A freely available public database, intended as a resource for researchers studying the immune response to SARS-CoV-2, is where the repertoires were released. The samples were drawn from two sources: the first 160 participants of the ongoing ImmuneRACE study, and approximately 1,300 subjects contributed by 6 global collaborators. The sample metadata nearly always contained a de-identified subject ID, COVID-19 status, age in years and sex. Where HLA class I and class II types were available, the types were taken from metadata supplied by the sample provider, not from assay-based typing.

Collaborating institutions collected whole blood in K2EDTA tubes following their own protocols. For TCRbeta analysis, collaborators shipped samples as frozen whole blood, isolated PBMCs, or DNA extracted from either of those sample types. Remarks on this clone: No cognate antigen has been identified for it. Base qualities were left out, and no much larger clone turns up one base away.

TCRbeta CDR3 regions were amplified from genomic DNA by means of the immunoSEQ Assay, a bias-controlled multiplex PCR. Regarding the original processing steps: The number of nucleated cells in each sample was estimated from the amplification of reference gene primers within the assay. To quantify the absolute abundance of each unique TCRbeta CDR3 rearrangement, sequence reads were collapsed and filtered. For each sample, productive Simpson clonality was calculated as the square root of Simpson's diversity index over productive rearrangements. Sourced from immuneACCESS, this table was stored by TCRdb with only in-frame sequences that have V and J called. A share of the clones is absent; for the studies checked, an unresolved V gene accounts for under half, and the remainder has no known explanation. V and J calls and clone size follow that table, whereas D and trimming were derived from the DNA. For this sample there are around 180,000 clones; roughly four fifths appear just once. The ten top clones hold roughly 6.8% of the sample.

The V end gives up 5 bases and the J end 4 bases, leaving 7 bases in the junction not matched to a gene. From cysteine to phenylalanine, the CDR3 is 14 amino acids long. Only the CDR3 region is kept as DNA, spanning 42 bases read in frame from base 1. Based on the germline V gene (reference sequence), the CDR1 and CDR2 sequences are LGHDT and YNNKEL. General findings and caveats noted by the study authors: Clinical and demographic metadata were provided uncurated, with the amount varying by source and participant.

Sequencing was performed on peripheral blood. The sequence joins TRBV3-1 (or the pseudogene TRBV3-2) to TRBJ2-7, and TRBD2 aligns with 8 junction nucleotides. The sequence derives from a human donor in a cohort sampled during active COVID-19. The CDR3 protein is CASSFSGDTYEQYF. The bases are TGTGCCAGCAGCTTTAGCGGGGACACGTACGAGCAGTACTTC.